The clone carrying this T cell receptor beta chain has at least ten counts. The data originate from a study of blood T cell repertoires in COVID-19. Here immunoSEQ multiplex PCR was the method, and the copy in TCRdb shows in-frame clones only, minus some. The sample includes a few hundred thousand clones, around 85% of them seen just once. The length of the CDR3 is 14 residues. The V and J ends lost 8 bases and 0 bases respectively, with 14 bases between them. Germline CDR1 GTSNPN, CDR2 SVGIG (reference sequence). V and J are TRBV30 and TRBJ1-5, with D unresolved. The TCR was taken from a human donor with COVID-19, enrolled during active disease. The donor label of this sample is uncertain. Material for sequencing was peripheral blood. The chain's CDR3 is CADDNRDSNQPQHF. The CDR3 DNA follows: TGTGCCGACGACAATCGGGATAGCAATCAGCCCCAGCATTTT.